Below, one T cell receptor beta chain is given with its context. The data were taken from a study of blood T cell repertoires in COVID-19. Across the whole study: Samples taken during acute and convalescent COVID-19 were collected in the United States, Italy and Spain. In each case, the material was cDNA or gDNA derived from T cells, B-cell-depleted T cells, or PBMCs.

Germline V lookup: CDR1 PRHDT, CDR2 FYEKMQ (reference sequence). There are 14 residues in the CDR3. V gave up 5 bases and J gave up 6 bases; unmatched junction bases: 5. Libraries were prepared by immunoSEQ multiplex PCR; TCRdb keeps only in-frame clonotypes and omits some of them. The repertoire has about 180,000 clones, under 90% of them found once; the top ten carry about 6.4%. This sequence joins TRBV13 and TRBJ2-7, with 12 bases matching TRBD1. The sample was peripheral blood. The sequence was collected from a human donor in a cohort sampled during active COVID-19. The CDR3 loop is CASSPRDRGLEQYF. In DNA, the CDR3 is TGTGCCAGCAGCCCCCGGGACAGGGGGCTCGAGCAGTACTTC.